The present TCR beta chain was sequenced within a study of shared T cell receptors in the human thymus. Generated by immunoSEQ multiplex PCR, the TCRdb table keeps only in-frame clones and is missing some. This table has about 660,000 clones, 85% to 90% appearing once. The CDR3 has 16 residues. Germline assignment: CDR1 MNHEY and CDR2 SMNVEV (reference sequence). V shed 6 bases and J shed 3 bases, with 21 bases lying between them. These records were also assigned to another study, of human thymus T cells. In that study: Among the donors, all were healthy Finnish infants having corrective surgery for congenital heart defects. Surgeons resected thymus tissue during corrective heart surgery. Seemingly biased V and J gene usage marked thymic and blood repertoires. Among unrelated individuals, related research reported thymic repertoires that overlapped highly.

The source material was thymocytes. The clonotype was recovered from a boy in the first two years of life with a congenital heart defect. The chain carries TRBV27 and TRBJ2-7, with a possible D match to TRBD2 (5 bases). The CDR3 nucleotides are TGTGCCAGCAGGCACCGGAATTGGGAGCCAAACTACGAGCAGTACTTC. As protein: CASRHRNWEPNYEQYF.